Listed here are 26 T cell receptor beta chains from one sample, sequenced in a study of human CD8 memory T cell subsets (TCRdb year 2020). A Human TCR Profiling Kit was used to prepare UMI-labeled 5' RACE TCRbeta libraries. TCRdb reprocessed the public reads and reports one entry per CDR3 protein sequence, without DNA. This sample's records show some 10,000 distinct CDR3 sequences. The ten biggest clones cover roughly a fifth of the sample. Sequences were obtained from CD8+ T cells from PBMCs. The receptors come from a human donor in good health.

V gene TRBV6-2 or TRBV6-3 combines with J gene TRBJ1-1; TCRdb's assignment of TRBD1 cannot be checked, as there is no DNA. The germline gives CDR1 MNHEY, CDR2 SVGEGT. The CDR3 spans 15 residues. The CDR3 sequence: CASLLALQGNTEAFF.

The chain couples TRBV19 to TRBJ2-1; the TCRdb call, TRBD1, lacks DNA for checking. The germline gives CDR1 LNHDA, CDR2 SQIVND (reference sequence). CDR3 length: 17 amino acids. The CDR3 sequence: CASSIGPRTGVYNEQFF.

The V and J genes are TRBV5-1 and TRBJ1-2. The CDR3 runs 13 residues. CDR1 is SGHRS, CDR2 YFSETQ, per germline. CDR3: CASSHELDYGYTF. Supplemented by reference TRBV5-1 and TRBJ1-2, the full variable domain reads KAGVTQTPRYLIKTRGQQVTLSCSPISGHRSVSWYQQTPGQGLQFLFEYFSETQRNKGNFPGRFSGRQFSNSRSEMNVSTLELGDSALYLCASSHELDYGYTFGSGTRLTVV.

The CDR3 sequence: CASSQDPAGGPTDTQYF. The chain is built from TRBV3-1 and TRBJ2-3; TCRdb gives TRBD2 as the D gene, but with no DNA this cannot be confirmed. Germline CDR1 LGHDT, CDR2 YNNKEL (reference sequence). This CDR3 spans 17 amino acids.

The rearrangement links TRBV15 to TRBJ1-6. The V gene's germline CDR1 is LNHNV and CDR2 YYDKDF (reference sequence). CDR3 length: 16 residues. This chain's CDR3 is CATSKRSADYNSPLHF.

The chain links TRBV20-1 to TRBJ2-7. Germline lookup yields CDR1 DFQATT and CDR2 SNEGSKA (reference sequence). The CDR3 is made up of 14 amino acids. CDR3 sequence: CSARGRNQYYEQYF.

V and J are TRBV4-1 and TRBJ1-2. This CDR3 contains 15 residues. The germline CDR1 and CDR2 sequences are MGHRA and YSYEKL. The chain's CDR3 is CASSPSSQANYGYTF.

The chain links TRBV7-6 to TRBJ2-7; TCRdb lists TRBD1, though no DNA is available to test this call. The CDR3 consists of 15 residues. Germline V CDR1 and CDR2: SGHVS, FNYEAQ. The CDR3 loop reads CASSSFSGSNYEQYF.

The rearrangement uses TRBV2 and TRBJ1-5; TCRdb's D call of TRBD1 is untestable without DNA. The CDR3 is 14 residues long. The germline CDR1 and CDR2 sequences are SNHLY and FYNNEI. The CDR3 sequence: CASRNLGVNQPQHF.

V gene TRBV4-1 combines with J gene TRBJ2-2; TCRdb proposes TRBD1, but this gene call is untestable without DNA. The CDR3 totals 16 residues. Looked up from germline, CDR1 is MGHRA and CDR2 is YSYEKL. CDR3 protein: CASSQVEGGSQGELFF.

Measured by frequency, this clonotype is medium-sized. The V call is TRBV6-1, the J call TRBJ1-1; the D call of TRBD1 rests on TCRdb alone, since no DNA is present to check it. The CDR3 loop spans 14 amino acids. Germline V gene lookup returns CDR1 MNHNS and CDR2 SASEGT. This CDR3 is CASRDRGPDTEAFF.

The J gene is TRBJ2-2, the V gene TRBV5-1; TCRdb's D gene call, TRBD1, goes unchecked for lack of DNA. CDR1 and CDR2 (germline): SGHRS, YFSETQ. The CDR3 totals 15 residues. The chain's CDR3 is CASSPRDSGAGELFF.

This chain links TRBV20-1 with TRBJ2-1; TCRdb outputs TRBD2, but without DNA this stays unchecked. Per the germline V gene, CDR1 is DFQATT and CDR2 is SNEGSKA (reference sequence). This CDR3 region has 17 residues. CDR3 sequence: CSAREPHRAGYYNEQFF.

CDR3 amino acids: CASSLARGTQYF. The V gene is TRBV5-1, the J gene TRBJ2-7. The CDR3 covers 12 residues. The V gene's germline CDR1 is SGHRS and CDR2 YFSETQ.

This chain connects TRBV23-1 to TRBJ1-2; TCRdb picks TRBD1, but there is no DNA to check that call. TRBV23-1 falls under the ORF class, with uncertain function. CDR3 length: 14 residues. The CDR3 sequence is CASRRGLKNYGYTF.

Considering frequency, this clonotype is medium-sized. This chain connects TRBV15 to TRBJ2-3; lacking DNA, the TRBD2 call made by TCRdb goes unchecked. This CDR3 has 18 residues. Germline V gives CDR1 LNHNV, CDR2 YYDKDF (reference sequence). The CDR3 sequence is CATSREFQPSGGTDTQYF.

The V call is TRBV28, the J call TRBJ1-2; without DNA, the TCRdb call of TRBD1 cannot be checked. CDR3 size: 12 residues. In germline, CDR1 is MDHEN, CDR2 SYDVKM. The CDR3 spells CASSFGARGYTF.

V usage is TRBV27 and J usage is TRBJ1-2; TCRdb indicates TRBD1, and absent DNA this call remains unverified. The CDR3 spans 16 residues. Germline assignment: CDR1 MNHEY and CDR2 SMNVEV (reference sequence). This CDR3 reads CASSSMDRGPNYGYTF.

This clonotype is identified as medium-sized from frequency. The CDR3 spells CALRGVGYTEAFF. This chain links TRBV28 with TRBJ1-1; TCRdb names TRBD1, which stays unverified in the absence of DNA. Germline V lookup: CDR1 MDHEN, CDR2 SYDVKM. This CDR3 region has 13 residues.

This clonotype ranks as medium-sized (0.01 to 0.1%) in terms of frequency. The genes are TRBV7-9 and TRBJ2-1; TCRdb's D call of TRBD2 is untestable without DNA. The CDR3 is made up of 16 amino acids. CDR1 and CDR2 (germline): SEHNR, FQNEAQ (reference sequence). The CDR3 sequence is CASSTSPSHRQSGQFF.

The gene calls are TRBV28 and TRBJ1-3. Germline CDR1 MDHEN, CDR2 SYDVKM. The CDR3 covers 14 residues. CDR3 loop: CASRAGHTGNTIYF.

This chain joins TRBV12-3 or TRBV12-4 and TRBJ2-7. The CDR3 is made up of 13 amino acids. The CDR3 loop reads CASSSRVWDEQYF.

This clonotype registers medium-sized by frequency. The rearrangement joins TRBV5-1 to TRBJ2-1; TCRdb gives TRBD2 as the D gene, but with no DNA this cannot be confirmed. The CDR3 spans 16 residues. The germline CDR1 and CDR2 sequences are SGHRS and YFSETQ. Here the CDR3 reads CASSKDSGSDYNEQFF.

This chain's CDR3 is CASSQGGGPSADTQYF. The chain recombines TRBV14 with TRBJ2-3; the TRBD2 assignment by TCRdb is unverifiable without DNA. CDR1 and CDR2 from the germline V gene are SGHDN and FVKESK. The CDR3 is 16 amino acids. The variable domain in full, with the rest retrieved from reference TRBV14 and TRBJ2-3, is EAGVTQFPSHSVIEKGQTVTLRCDPISGHDNLYWYRRVMGKEIKFLLHFVKESKQDESGMPNNRFLAERTGGTYSTLKVQPAELEDSGVYFCASSQGGGPSADTQYFGPGTRLTVL.

The chain joins TRBV6-2 or TRBV6-3 to TRBJ2-2. Germline CDR1 is MNHEY and CDR2 is SVGEGT. The CDR3 sequence is 14 residues long. The CDR3 reads CASSYETNTGELFF.

The rearrangement joins TRBV28 to TRBJ2-7; TCRdb's D call, TRBD2, is unchecked because there is no DNA. The CDR3 extends over 15 amino acids. Germline CDR1 is MDHEN and CDR2 is SYDVKM. The CDR3 loop is CASSLYRTGPYEQYF.